This T cell receptor (beta chain) was captured by sequencing in a study of T cell responses to AZD1222 COVID-19 vaccine. On the study more broadly: Pooling of second doses given at about 4 or about 12 weeks was done.

Generated by immunoSEQ multiplex PCR, the TCRdb table keeps only in-frame clones and is missing some. The sample records approximately 140,000 clones, 85% to 95% being singletons. This receptor was identified in an adult in good health. The specimen comprised peripheral blood, sampled on day 0 of AZD1222 vaccination.

CDR3 residues: CATSRVSGSGRYNEQFF. CDR3 coding DNA: TGTGCCACCAGCAGAGTGTCGGGTAGCGGGAGGTATAATGAGCAGTTCTTC. V gene TRBV15 combines with J gene TRBJ2-1; 10 bases fit TRBD2. The V segment lost 1 base and the J segment 7 bases; nucleotides outside the gene matches: 10. Per germline, CDR1 LNHNV and CDR2 YYDKDF (reference sequence). The length of the CDR3 is 17 residues.